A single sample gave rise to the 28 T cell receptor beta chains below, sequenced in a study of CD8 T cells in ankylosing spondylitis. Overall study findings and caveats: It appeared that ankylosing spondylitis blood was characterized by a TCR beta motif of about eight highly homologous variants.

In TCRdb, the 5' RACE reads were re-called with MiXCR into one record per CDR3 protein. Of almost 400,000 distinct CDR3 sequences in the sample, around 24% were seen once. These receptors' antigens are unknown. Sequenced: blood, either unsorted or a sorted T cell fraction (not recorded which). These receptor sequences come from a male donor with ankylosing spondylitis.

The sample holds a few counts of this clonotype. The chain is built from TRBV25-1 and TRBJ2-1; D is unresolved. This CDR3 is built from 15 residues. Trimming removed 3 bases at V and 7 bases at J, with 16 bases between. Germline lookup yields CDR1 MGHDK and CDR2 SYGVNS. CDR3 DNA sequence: TGTGCCAGCAGTGAGCCGGGTGTGAAGGGTAATGAGCAGTTCTTC. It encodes CASSEPGVKGNEQFF.

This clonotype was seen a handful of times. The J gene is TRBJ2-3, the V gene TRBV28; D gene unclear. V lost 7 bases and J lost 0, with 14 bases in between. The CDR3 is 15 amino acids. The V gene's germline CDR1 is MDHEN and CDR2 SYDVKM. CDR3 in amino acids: CASTLLGASTDTQYF. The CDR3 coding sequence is TGTGCCAGCACCCTCCTTGGCGCTAGCACAGATACGCAGTATTTT. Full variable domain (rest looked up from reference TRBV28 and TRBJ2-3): DVKVTQSSRYLVKRTGEKVFLECVQDMDHENMFWYRQDPGLGLRLIYFSYDVKMKEKGDIPEGYSVSREKKERFSLILESASTNQTSMYLCASTLLGASTDTQYFGPGTRLTVL.

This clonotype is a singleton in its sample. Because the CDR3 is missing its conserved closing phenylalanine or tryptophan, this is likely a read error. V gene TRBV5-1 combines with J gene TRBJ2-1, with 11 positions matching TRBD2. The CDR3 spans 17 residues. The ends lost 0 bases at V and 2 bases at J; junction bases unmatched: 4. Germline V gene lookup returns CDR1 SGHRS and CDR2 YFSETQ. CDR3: CASSLAPGLAAYNEQFL. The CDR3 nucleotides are TGCGCCAGCAGCTTGGCGCCGGGACTAGCGGCCTACAATGAGCAGTTCTTA.

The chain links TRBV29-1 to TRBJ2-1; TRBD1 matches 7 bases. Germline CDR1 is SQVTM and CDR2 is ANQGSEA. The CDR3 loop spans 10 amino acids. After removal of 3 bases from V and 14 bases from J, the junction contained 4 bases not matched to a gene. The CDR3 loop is CSVETGSEFF. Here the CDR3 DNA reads TGCAGCGTTGAGACAGGGTCGGAGTTCTTC.

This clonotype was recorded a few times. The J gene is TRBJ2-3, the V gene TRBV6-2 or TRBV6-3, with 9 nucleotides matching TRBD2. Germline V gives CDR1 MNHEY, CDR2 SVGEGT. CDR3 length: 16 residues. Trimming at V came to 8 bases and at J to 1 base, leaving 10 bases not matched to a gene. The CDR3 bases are TGTGCCAGCTGTCGTCTTCGGACTAGCGGCACAGATACGCAGTATTTT. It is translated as CASCRLRTSGTDTQYF.

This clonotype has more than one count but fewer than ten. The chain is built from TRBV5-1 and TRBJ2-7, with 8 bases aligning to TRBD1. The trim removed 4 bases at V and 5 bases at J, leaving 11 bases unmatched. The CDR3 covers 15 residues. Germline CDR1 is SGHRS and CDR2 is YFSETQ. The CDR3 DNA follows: TGCGCCAGCAGCACAAGACCCGACAGGGGCCACGAGCAGTACTTC. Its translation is CASSTRPDRGHEQYF.

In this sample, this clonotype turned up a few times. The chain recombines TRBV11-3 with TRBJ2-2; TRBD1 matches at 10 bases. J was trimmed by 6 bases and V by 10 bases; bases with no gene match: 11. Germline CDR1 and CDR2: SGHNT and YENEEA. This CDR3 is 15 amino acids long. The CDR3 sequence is CATMPGQGFSGELFF. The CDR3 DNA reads TGTGCCACCATGCCGGGACAGGGGTTTTCCGGGGAGCTGTTTTTT. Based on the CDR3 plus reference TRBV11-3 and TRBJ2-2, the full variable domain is EAGVVQSPRYKIIEKKQPVAFWCNPISGHNTLYWYLQNLGQGPELLIRYENEEAVDDSQLPKDRFSAERLKGVDSTLKIQPAELGDSAVYLCATMPGQGFSGELFFGEGSRLTVL.

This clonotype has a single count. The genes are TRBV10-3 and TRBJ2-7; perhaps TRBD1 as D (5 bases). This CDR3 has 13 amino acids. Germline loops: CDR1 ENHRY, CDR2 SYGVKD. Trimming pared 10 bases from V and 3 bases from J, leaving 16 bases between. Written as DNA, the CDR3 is TGTGCCACCGTCAGGGATACCCTCTACGAGCAGTACTTC. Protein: CATVRDTLYEQYF.

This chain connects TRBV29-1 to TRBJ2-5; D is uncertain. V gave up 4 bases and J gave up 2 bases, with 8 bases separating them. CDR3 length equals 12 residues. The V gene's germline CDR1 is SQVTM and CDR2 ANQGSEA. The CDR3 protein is CSVGLGQETQYF. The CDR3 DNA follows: TGCAGCGTTGGGTTAGGGCAAGAGACCCAGTACTTC.

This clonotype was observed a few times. The CDR3 bases are TGTGCCAGCAGCCCAGATCTGAACCGGGCCCATCTCCCCCTCCACTTT. Protein: CASSPDLNRAHLPLHF. The chain joins TRBV3-1 to TRBJ1-6, with D uncertain. Trimming pared 4 bases from V and 13 bases from J, leaving 23 bases between. The CDR3 is made up of 16 amino acids. The germline gives CDR1 LGHDT, CDR2 YNNKEL (reference sequence). The full variable domain, its missing parts supplied by reference TRBV3-1 and TRBJ1-6, is DTAVSQTPKYLVTQMGNDKSIKCEQNLGHDTMYWYKQDSKKFLKIMFSYNNKELIINETVPNRFSPKSPDKAHLNLHINSLELGDSAVYFCASSPDLNRAHLPLHFGNGTRLTVT.

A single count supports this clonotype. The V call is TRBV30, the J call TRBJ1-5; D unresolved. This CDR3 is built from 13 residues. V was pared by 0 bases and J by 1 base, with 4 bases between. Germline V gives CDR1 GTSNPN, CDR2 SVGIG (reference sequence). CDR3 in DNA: TGTGCCTGGAGTGTCAGGAGCAATCAGCCCCAGCATTTT. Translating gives CAWSVRSNQPQHF.

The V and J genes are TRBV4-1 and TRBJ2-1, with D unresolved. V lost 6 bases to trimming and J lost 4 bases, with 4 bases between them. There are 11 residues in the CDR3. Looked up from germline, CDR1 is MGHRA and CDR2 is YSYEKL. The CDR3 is CASRRYNEQFF. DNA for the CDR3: TGCGCCAGCAGGAGGTACAATGAGCAGTTCTTC.

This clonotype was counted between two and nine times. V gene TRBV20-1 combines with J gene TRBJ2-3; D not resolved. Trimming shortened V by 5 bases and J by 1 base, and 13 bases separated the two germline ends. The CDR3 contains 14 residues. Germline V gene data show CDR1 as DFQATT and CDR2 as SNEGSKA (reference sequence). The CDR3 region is CSAGVVLGTDTQYF. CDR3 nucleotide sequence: TGCAGTGCTGGGGTCGTCCTCGGCACAGATACGCAGTATTTT.

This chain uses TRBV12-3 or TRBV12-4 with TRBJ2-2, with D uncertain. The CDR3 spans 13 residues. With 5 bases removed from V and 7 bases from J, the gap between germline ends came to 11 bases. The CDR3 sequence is CASSAFRVGELFF. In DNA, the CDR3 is TGTGCCAGCAGTGCGTTTCGGGTCGGGGAGCTGTTTTTT.

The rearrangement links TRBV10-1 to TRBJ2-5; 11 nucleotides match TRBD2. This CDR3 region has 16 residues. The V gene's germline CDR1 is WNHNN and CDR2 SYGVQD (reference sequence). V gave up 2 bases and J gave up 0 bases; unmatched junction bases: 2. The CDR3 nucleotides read TGCGCCAGCAGTGAGACTAGCGGGGGTAACCAAGAGACCCAGTACTTC. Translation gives CASSETSGGNQETQYF.

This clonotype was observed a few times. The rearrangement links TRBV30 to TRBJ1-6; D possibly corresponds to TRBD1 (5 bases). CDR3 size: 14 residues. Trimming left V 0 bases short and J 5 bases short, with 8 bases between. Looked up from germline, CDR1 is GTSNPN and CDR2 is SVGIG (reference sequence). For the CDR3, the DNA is TGTGCCTGGAGTGTAGGAGGGGATAATTCACCCCTCCACTTT. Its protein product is CAWSVGGDNSPLHF.

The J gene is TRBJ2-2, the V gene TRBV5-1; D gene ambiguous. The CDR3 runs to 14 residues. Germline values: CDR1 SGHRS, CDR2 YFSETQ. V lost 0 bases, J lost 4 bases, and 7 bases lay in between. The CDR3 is CASSLEGSTGELFF. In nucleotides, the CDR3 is TGCGCCAGCAGCTTGGAGGGTTCCACCGGGGAGCTGTTTTTT.

The CDR3 nucleotides read TGTGCCAGCAGCCCAGGGACGATCCCCTACGAGCAGTACTTC. It translates to CASSPGTIPYEQYF. The gene calls are TRBV7-3 and TRBJ2-7; TRBD1 or TRBD2 may be the D gene (5 bases each). The CDR3 loop spans 14 amino acids. CDR1 and CDR2 (germline): SGHTA, FQGTGA. V was pared by 5 bases and J by 2 bases, with 13 bases between.

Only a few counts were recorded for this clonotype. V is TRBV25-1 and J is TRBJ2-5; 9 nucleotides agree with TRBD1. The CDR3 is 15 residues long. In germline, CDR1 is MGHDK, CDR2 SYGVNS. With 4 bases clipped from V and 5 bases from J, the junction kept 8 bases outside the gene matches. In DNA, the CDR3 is TGTGCCAGCAGTGGGTACAGGGGGCGCAGGGAGACCCAGTACTTC. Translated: CASSGYRGRRETQYF.

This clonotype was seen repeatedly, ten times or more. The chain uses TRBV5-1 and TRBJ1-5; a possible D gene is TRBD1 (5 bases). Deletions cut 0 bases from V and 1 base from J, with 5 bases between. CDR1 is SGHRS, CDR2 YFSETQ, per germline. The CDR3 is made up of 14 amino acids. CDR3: CASSLGGSNQPQHF. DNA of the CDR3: TGCGCCAGCAGCTTGGGGGGGAGCAATCAGCCCCAGCATTTT.

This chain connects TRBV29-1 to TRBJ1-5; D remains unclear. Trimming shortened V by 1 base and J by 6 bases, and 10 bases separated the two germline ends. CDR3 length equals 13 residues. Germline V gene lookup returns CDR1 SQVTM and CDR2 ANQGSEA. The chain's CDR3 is CSVEVAPSQPQHF. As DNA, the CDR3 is TGCAGCGTTGAAGTAGCTCCCTCTCAGCCCCAGCATTTT.

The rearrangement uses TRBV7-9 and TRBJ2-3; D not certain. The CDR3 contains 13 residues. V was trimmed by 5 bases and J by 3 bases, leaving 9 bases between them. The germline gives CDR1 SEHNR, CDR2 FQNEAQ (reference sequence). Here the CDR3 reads CASSGLETDTQYF. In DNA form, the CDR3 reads TGTGCCAGCAGCGGGCTAGAGACAGATACGCAGTATTTT. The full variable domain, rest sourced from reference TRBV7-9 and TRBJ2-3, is DTGVSQNPRHKITKRGQNVTFRCDPISEHNRLYWYRQTLGQGPEFLTYFQNEAQLEKSRLLSDRFSAERPKGSFSTLEIQRTEQGDSAMYLCASSGLETDTQYFGPGTRLTVL.

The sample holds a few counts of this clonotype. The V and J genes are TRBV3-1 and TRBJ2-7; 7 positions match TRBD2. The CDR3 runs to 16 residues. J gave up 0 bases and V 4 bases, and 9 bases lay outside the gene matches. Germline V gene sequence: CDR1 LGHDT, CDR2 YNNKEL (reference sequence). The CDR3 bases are TGTGCCAGCAGCCTCGTAGCGGGTGGGATCTCCTACGAGCAGTACTTC. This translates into CASSLVAGGISYEQYF.

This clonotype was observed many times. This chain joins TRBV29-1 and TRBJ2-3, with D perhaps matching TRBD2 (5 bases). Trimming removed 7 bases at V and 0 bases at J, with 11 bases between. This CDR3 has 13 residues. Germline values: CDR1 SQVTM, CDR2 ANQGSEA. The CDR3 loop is CSAEPGSTDTQYF. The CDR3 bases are TGCAGCGCCGAACCGGGGAGCACAGATACGCAGTATTTT.

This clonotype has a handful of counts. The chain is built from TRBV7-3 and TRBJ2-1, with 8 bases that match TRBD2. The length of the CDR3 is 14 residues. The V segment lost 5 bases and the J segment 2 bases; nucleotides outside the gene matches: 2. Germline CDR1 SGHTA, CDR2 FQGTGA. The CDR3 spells CASSPGRAYNEQFF. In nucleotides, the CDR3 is TGTGCCAGCAGCCCCGGGAGGGCCTACAATGAGCAGTTCTTC.

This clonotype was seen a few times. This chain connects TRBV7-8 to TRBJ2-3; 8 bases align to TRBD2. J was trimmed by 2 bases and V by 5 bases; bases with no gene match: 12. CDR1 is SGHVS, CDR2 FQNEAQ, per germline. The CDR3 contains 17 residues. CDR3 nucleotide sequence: TGTGCCAGCAGCCACGCCCGACTAGCGCAATCCACAGATACGCAGTATTTT. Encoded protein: CASSHARLAQSTDTQYF.

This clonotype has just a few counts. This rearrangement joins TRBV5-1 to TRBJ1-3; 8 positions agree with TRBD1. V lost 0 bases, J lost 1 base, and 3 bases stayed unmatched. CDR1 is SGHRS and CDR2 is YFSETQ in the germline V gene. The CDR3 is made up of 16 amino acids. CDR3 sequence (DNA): TGCGCCAGCAGCTTGGCAGGGGGCATGTCTGGAAACACCATATATTTT. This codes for CASSLAGGMSGNTIYF. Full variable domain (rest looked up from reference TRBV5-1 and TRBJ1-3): KAGVTQTPRYLIKTRGQQVTLSCSPISGHRSVSWYQQTPGQGLQFLFEYFSETQRNKGNFPGRFSGRQFSNSRSEMNVSTLELGDSALYLCASSLAGGMSGNTIYFGEGSWLTVV.

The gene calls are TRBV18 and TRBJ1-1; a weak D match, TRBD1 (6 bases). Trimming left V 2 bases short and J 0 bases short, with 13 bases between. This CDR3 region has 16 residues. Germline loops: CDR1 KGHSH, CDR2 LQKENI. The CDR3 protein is CASSPGGWGLNTEAFF. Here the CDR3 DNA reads TGTGCCAGCTCACCAGGGGGTTGGGGGCTGAACACTGAAGCTTTCTTT.